This T cell receptor beta chain is drawn from a study of human T cells and chemical hapten exposure. Whole-study results and caveats: Sensitizing with DPC caused no change in TCRs above 1 in 1000 frequency.

Looked up from germline, CDR1 is LGHDT and CDR2 is YNNKEL (reference sequence). CDR3 length equals 13 residues. V gave up 1 base and J gave up 6 bases, with 7 bases separating them. Individual cDNA molecules received unique molecular identifiers in the library. In the original analysis: Between about 23,224 and 700,000 TCRs appeared in each sample, and the median stood at roughly 100,000. TCRdb used MiXCR to reprocess the RACE reads, holding one entry per CDR3 protein. TCRdb, not the authors, supplied the V and J calls. The table lists around 42,000 distinct CDR3 sequences, roughly an eighth of them singletons, with 4.5% to 6% in the top ten. This clonotype was found many times. Its specificity is unknown. Documented time point: pre-sensitization, week 0. Treatment of the sample: therapeutic diphenylcyclopropenone sensitization with weekly scalp DPC. Blood, whole and unfractionated, served as the source for total RNA extraction.

This clonotype was obtained from a woman aged 25-40 years with alopecia areata. Some clones in this sample may be carry-over from other donors' samples. The J gene is TRBJ1-5, the V gene TRBV3-1, with D possibly being TRBD1 (6 bases). The material sequenced was whole blood, taken in connection with sensitization to the hapten diphenylcyclopropenone (DPC). CDR3 sequence reads: CASSQGGPQPQHF. The CDR3 nucleotides read TGTGCCAGCAGCCAAGGGGGGCCTCAGCCCCAGCATTTT.